What follows are 2 T cell receptor beta chains derived from one specimen sequenced in a study of radiotherapy plus CTLA-4 blockade in lung cancer. Using immunoSEQ multiplex PCR, the repertoire was profiled, and TCRdb retains in-frame clones only, with some absent. Here the sample spans 85,000 to 90,000 clones, more than 85% being singletons. The sample consisted of peripheral blood, taken from a patient treated with radiotherapy plus ipilimumab. These receptor sequences come from a human donor with non-small cell lung cancer that progressed on radiotherapy plus ipilimumab.

This clone was recorded a few times. The V call is TRBV7-5, the J call TRBJ1-4. TRBV7-5 has pseudogene status. This CDR3 is built from 14 residues. The CDR3 spells CARRPRTGNEKLFF. The DNA of the CDR3 is TGTGCCAGAAGGCCCAGGACCGGTAATGAAAAACTGTTTTTT.

The chain joins TRBV6-1 to TRBJ1-2, with D maybe TRBD1 (5 bases). Germline V CDR1 and CDR2: MNHNS, SASEGT. The germline V and J ends were trimmed by 4 bases and 8 bases, with 11 bases remaining between them. The CDR3 is made up of 12 amino acids. CDR3 sequence: CASSGQFSGYTF. CDR3 in DNA: TGTGCCAGCAGTGGACAGTTTAGCGGCTACACCTTC.